This entry lists 16 T cell receptor beta chains sequenced from one sample in a study of T cell responses to AZD1222 COVID-19 vaccine. Libraries were prepared by immunoSEQ multiplex PCR; TCRdb keeps only in-frame clonotypes and omits some of them. The sample comprises some 99,000 clones, more than 75% of which are singletons, and around 4.6% rests with the top ten. This specimen consisted of peripheral blood, obtained 28 days after the second AZD1222 dose. These receptors were obtained from an adult who received the AZD1222 COVID-19 vaccine.

This clone was observed once. The genes are TRBV9 and TRBJ2-2, with TRBD2 identical over 10 bases. CDR1 and CDR2 (germline): SGDLS, YYNGEE. CDR3 length equals 14 residues. V gave up 7 bases and J gave up 4 bases; unmatched junction bases: 4. CDR3: CASSGTSATGELFF. For the CDR3, the DNA is TGTGCCAGCTCCGGGACTAGCGCCACCGGGGAGCTGTTTTTT.

This chain connects TRBV7-6 to TRBJ1-5; D not resolved. Germline V gene lookup returns CDR1 SGHVS and CDR2 FNYEAQ. The CDR3 runs to 14 residues. The germline V and J ends were trimmed by 2 bases and 2 bases, with 7 bases remaining between them. CDR3 residues: CASSLNAGNQPQHF. The CDR3 nucleotides read TGTGCCAGCAGCTTAAATGCGGGCAATCAGCCCCAGCATTTT.

The chain combines TRBV7-6 with TRBJ2-5; 9 bases match TRBD1. Trimming at V came to 5 bases and at J to 6 bases, leaving 13 bases not matched to a gene. The CDR3 contains 16 residues. Germline CDR1 is SGHVS and CDR2 is FNYEAQ. CDR3 nucleotides: TGTGCCAGCAGCAGAGAGGGTACAGGGGGCGAGAAGACCCAGTACTTC. It encodes CASSREGTGGEKTQYF.

The chain links TRBV30 to TRBJ2-1, with 9 bases aligning to TRBD2. Germline values: CDR1 GTSNPN, CDR2 SVGIG (reference sequence). The trim removed 2 bases at V and 2 bases at J, leaving 7 bases unmatched. This CDR3 comprises 16 residues. CDR3 coding DNA: TGTGCCTGGAGTCCCTTCGGCGGGGGGGCCTACAATGAGCAGTTCTTC. It yields the protein CAWSPFGGGAYNEQFF.

The rearrangement uses TRBV11-3 and TRBJ2-5; no firm D call. Germline CDR1 and CDR2: SGHNT and YENEEA. V shed 2 bases and J shed 5 bases, with 12 bases lying between them. This CDR3 contains 14 residues. The CDR3 DNA sequence: TGTGCCAGCAGCTTATCCCCAGGTGCCGAGACCCAGTACTTC. This codes for CASSLSPGAETQYF.

The chain employs TRBV12-3 or TRBV12-4 and TRBJ1-1, with a possible D match to TRBD1 (5 bases). V was clipped by 6 bases and J by 11 bases, with 13 bases between them. CDR3 size: 11 residues. The CDR3 spells CASRQGLRAFF. As DNA, the CDR3 is TGTGCCAGCAGGCAGGGACTGCGGGCTTTCTTT.

The V and J genes are TRBV2 and TRBJ1-4; TRBD1 matches 7 bases. Looked up from germline, CDR1 is SNHLY and CDR2 is FYNNEI. V shed 2 bases, J shed 7 bases, and the junction held 10 bases outside the gene matches. The CDR3 runs to 16 residues. CDR3 coding DNA: TGTGCCAGCAGTGAATTGAGGCAGGGGGAGTCTGAAAAACTGTTTTTT. Protein sequence: CASSELRQGESEKLFF. The variable domain in full, with the rest retrieved from reference TRBV2 and TRBJ1-4, is EPEVTQTPSHQVTQMGQEVILRCVPISNHLYFYWYRQILGQKVEFLVSFYNNEISEKSEIFDDQFSVERPDGSNFTLKIRSTKLEDSAMYFCASSELRQGESEKLFFGSGTQLSVL.

The rearrangement uses TRBV6-2 or TRBV6-3 and TRBJ2-1, with 8 bases identical to TRBD2. Germline V gene lookup returns CDR1 MNHEY and CDR2 SVGEGT. This CDR3 spans 16 amino acids. V lost 0 bases to trimming and J lost 15 bases; unmatched junction nucleotides: 16. The CDR3, as DNA: TGTGCCAGCAGTTACTCGATCCCCAACTCGTCGGGGGGGAGGTTCTTC. It encodes CASSYSIPNSSGGRFF.

The gene calls are TRBV18 and TRBJ1-1; 8 nucleotides agree with TRBD1. The ends lost 8 bases at V and 0 bases at J; junction bases unmatched: 8. Per the germline V gene, CDR1 is KGHSH and CDR2 is LQKENI. The CDR3 runs 15 residues. The CDR3 coding sequence is TGTGCCAGCCTCCGGAAACAGGGGGTGAACACTGAAGCTTTCTTT. Protein product: CASLRKQGVNTEAFF. The full variable domain, completed using reference TRBV18 and TRBJ1-1, is NAGVMQNPRHLVRRRGQEARLRCSPMKGHSHVYWYRQLPEEGLKFMVYLQKENIIDESGMPKERFSAEFPKEGPSILRIQQVVRGDSAAYFCASLRKQGVNTEAFFGQGTRLTVV.

The chain recombines TRBV6-5 with TRBJ2-1; TRBD1 might be the D (5 bases). This CDR3 has 12 residues. V was shortened by 6 bases and J by 5 bases, with 8 bases between the two germline ends. CDR1 is MNHEY and CDR2 is SVGAGI in the germline V gene. The CDR3 protein is CASSDRHNEQFF. The CDR3 DNA follows: TGTGCCAGCAGCGACAGACACAATGAGCAGTTCTTC.

The chain uses TRBV5-1 and TRBJ2-1; D unresolved. The germline V gene has CDR1 SGHRS and CDR2 YFSETQ. The CDR3 has 15 residues. Between the trimmed V and J ends, which lost 0 bases and 4 bases, there was a span of 11 bases. In DNA, the CDR3 is TGCGCCAGCAGCTTGGATGGGTCCGGATACAATGAGCAGTTCTTC. This encodes CASSLDGSGYNEQFF. The variable domain in full, with the rest retrieved from reference TRBV5-1 and TRBJ2-1, is KAGVTQTPRYLIKTRGQQVTLSCSPISGHRSVSWYQQTPGQGLQFLFEYFSETQRNKGNFPGRFSGRQFSNSRSEMNVSTLELGDSALYLCASSLDGSGYNEQFFGPGTRLTVL.

This clone has more than one count but fewer than ten. DNA for the CDR3: TGTGCCATCTCGTACCGGGGACAGGCGAACACTGAAGCTTTCTTT. It encodes CAISYRGQANTEAFF. The chain recombines TRBV10-3 with TRBJ1-1, with 8 positions matching TRBD1. The CDR3 sequence is 15 residues long. Looked up from germline, CDR1 is ENHRY and CDR2 is SYGVKD. J lost 1 base, V lost 8 bases, and 9 bases had no gene match.

This clone occurred once. J is TRBJ2-7 and V is TRBV18, with D maybe TRBD1 (5 bases). Germline CDR1 is KGHSH and CDR2 is LQKENI. There are 13 residues in the CDR3. V lost 8 bases to trimming and J lost 3 bases, with 14 bases between them. The CDR3 protein is CASQLSQGYEQYF. CDR3 DNA sequence: TGTGCCAGCCAATTGAGCCAGGGCTACGAGCAGTACTTC.

This chain joins TRBV5-8 and TRBJ1-4, with a tentative D call TRBD1 (6 bases). V gave up 4 bases and J gave up 4 bases, with 11 bases separating them. Germline CDR1 SGHTS, CDR2 YDEGEE. The CDR3 sequence is 14 residues long. The CDR3 DNA follows: TGTGCCAGCAGCCGGACAGCTTTTAATGAAAAACTGTTTTTT. Translating it yields CASSRTAFNEKLFF.

The chain combines TRBV28 with TRBJ1-4, with a weak D call TRBD1 (6 bases). This CDR3 is built from 14 residues. Germline lookup yields CDR1 MDHEN and CDR2 SYDVKM. V lost 2 bases and J 8 bases, leaving 12 bases between the germline ends. CDR3: CASSLRQVNEKLFF. The DNA of the CDR3 is TGTGCCAGCAGTTTAAGACAGGTGAACGAAAAACTGTTTTTT.

This chain joins TRBV2 and TRBJ2-3; D remains unclear. V was cut by 0 bases and J by 5 bases, with 6 bases left in between. Germline V CDR1 and CDR2: SNHLY, FYNNEI. The CDR3 has 13 amino acids. CDR3 residues: CASSEALGDTQYF. Written as DNA, the CDR3 is TGTGCCAGCAGTGAAGCGCTTGGAGATACGCAGTATTTT.